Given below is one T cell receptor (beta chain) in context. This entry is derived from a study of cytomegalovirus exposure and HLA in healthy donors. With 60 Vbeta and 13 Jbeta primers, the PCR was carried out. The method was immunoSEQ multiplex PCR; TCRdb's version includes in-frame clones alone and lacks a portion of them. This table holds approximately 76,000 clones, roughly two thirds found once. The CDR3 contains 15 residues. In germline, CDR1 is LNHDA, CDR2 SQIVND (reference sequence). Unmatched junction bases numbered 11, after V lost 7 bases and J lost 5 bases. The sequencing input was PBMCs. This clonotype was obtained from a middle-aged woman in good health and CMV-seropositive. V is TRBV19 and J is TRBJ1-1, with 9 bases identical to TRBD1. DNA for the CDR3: TGTGCCAGTATCCGGGACAGGGTAGGAAGGACTGAAGCTTTCTTT. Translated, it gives CASIRDRVGRTEAFF.